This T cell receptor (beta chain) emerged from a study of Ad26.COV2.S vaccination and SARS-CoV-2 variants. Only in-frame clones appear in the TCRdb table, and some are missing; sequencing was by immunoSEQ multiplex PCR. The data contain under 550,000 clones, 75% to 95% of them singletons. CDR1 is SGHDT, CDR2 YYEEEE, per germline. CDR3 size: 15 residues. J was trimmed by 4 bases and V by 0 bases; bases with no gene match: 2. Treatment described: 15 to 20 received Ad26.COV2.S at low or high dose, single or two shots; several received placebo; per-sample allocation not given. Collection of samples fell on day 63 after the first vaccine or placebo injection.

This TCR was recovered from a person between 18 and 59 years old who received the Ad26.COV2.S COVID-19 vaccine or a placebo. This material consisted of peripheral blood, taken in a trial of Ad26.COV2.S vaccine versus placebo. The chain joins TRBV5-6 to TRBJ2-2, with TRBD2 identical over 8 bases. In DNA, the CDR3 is TGTGCCAGCAGCTTGGTCCTAGCGGGCACCGGGGAGCTGTTTTTT. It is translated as CASSLVLAGTGELFF.